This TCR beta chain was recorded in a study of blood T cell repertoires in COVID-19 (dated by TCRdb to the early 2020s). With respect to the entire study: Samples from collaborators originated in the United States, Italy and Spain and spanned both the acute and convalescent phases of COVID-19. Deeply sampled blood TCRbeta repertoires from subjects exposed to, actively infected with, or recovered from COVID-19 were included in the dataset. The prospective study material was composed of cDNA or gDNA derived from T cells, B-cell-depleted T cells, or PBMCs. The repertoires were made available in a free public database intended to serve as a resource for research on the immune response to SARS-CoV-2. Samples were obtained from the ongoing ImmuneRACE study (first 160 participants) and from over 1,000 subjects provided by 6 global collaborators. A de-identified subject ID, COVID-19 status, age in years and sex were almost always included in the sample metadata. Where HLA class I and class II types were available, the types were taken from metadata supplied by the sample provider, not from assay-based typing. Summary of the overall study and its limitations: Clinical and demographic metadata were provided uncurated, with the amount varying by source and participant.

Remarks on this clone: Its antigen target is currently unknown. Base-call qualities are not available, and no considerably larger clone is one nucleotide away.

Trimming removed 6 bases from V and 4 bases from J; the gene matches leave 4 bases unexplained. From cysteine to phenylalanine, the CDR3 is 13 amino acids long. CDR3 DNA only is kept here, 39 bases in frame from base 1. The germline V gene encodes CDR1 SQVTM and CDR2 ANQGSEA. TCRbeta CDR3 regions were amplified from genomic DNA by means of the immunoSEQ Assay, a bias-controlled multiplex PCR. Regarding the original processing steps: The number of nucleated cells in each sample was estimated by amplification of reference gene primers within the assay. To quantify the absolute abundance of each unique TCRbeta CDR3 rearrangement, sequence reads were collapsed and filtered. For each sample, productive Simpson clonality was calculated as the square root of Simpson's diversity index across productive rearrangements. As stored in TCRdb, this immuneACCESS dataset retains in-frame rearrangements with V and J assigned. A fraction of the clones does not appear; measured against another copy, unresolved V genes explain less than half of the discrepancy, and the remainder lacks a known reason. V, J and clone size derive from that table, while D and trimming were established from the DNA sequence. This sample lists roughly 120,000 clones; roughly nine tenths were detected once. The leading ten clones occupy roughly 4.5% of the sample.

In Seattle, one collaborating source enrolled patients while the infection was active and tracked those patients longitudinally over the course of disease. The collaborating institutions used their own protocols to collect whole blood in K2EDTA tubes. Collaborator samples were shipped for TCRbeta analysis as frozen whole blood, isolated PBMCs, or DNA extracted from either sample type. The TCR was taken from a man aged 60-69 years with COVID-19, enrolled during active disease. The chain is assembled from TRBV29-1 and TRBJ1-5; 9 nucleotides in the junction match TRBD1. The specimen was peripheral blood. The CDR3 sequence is CSVATGGNQPQHF. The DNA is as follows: TGCAGCGTGGCGACAGGGGGGAATCAGCCCCAGCATTTT. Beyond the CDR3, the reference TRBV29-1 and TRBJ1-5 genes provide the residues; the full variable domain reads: SAVISQKPSRDICQRGTSLTIQCQVDSQVTMMFWYRQQPGQSLTLIATANQGSEATYESGFVIDKFPISRPNLTFSTLTVSNMSPEDSSIYLCSVATGGNQPQHFGDGTRLSIL.